The entry below gives a single T cell receptor (beta chain) sequence along with its context. From the 5' RACE reads, TCRdb called clonotypes with MiXCR, one entry per CDR3 protein. The sample holds 450,000 to 700,000 distinct CDR3 sequences; under 20% are singletons and the top ten take approximately 12%. This sample was taken from a study of T-cell memory formation after mild COVID-19. Sequenced sample: PBMCs or a T cell subset sorted from them (not recorded which). The clonotype comes from an adult woman who had mild COVID-19 (a few samples of this study predate the infection). Cell type and time point are not known.

DNA for the CDR3: TGCAGCGTTGAAGCCCTCCGGGACAGGGACTTCTATGGCTACACCTTC. This translates into CSVEALRDRDFYGYTF. This chain joins TRBV29-1 and TRBJ1-2; 9 bases agree with TRBD1. V dropped 1 base and J dropped 4; count of bases not matched to a gene: 10. There are 16 residues in the CDR3. Germline assignment: CDR1 SQVTM and CDR2 ANQGSEA.